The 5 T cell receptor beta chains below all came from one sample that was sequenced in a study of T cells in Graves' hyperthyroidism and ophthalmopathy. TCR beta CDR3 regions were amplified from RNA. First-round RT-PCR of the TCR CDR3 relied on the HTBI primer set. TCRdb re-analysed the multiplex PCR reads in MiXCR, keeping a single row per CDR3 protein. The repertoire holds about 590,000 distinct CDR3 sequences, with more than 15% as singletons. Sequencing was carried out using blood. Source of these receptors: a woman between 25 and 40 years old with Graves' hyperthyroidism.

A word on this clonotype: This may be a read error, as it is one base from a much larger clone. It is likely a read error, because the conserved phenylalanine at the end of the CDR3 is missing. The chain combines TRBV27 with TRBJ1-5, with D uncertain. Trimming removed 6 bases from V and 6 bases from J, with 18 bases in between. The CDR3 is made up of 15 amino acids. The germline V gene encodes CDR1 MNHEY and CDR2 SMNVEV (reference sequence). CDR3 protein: CASRSGVVDGQPQHS. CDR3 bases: TGTGCCAGCAGGTCTGGGGTCGTAGACGGTCAGCCCCAGCATTCT.

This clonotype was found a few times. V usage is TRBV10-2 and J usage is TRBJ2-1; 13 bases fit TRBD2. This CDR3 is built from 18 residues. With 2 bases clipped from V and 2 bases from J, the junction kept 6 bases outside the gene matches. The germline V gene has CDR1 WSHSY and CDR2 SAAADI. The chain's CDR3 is CASSEPGTSGTTYNEQFF. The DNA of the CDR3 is TGCGCCAGCAGTGAGCCTGGGACTAGCGGGACAACCTACAATGAGCAGTTCTTC.

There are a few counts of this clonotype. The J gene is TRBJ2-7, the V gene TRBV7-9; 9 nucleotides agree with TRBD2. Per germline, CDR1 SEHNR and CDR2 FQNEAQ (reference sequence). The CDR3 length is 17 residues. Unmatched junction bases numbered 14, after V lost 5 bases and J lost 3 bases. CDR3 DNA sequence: TGTGCCAGCAGCCGCTTTAGACTAGCGGCCGGCGACTACGAGCAGTACTTC. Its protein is CASSRFRLAAGDYEQYF.

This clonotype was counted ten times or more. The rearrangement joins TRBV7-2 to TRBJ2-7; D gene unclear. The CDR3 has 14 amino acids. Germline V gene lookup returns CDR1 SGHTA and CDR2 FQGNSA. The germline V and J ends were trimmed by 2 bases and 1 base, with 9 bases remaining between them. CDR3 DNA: TGTGCCAGCAGCTTACTTGGTACATCCTACGAGCAGTACTTC. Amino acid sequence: CASSLLGTSYEQYF.

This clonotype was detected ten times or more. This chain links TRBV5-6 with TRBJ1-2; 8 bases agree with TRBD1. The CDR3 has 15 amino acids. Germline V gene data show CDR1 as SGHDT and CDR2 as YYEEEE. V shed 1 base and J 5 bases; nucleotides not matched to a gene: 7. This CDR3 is CASSLFSGGVYGYTF. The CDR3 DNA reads TGTGCCAGCAGCTTGTTTTCAGGGGGCGTATATGGCTACACCTTC.